This T cell receptor beta chain was sequenced for a study of shared clonotypes between healthy human individuals. Source study methods: As immunoSEQ supplied junction-only sequences (without quality scores), filtering differed. TCRdb keeps only in-frame clones here, not all; method: immunoSEQ multiplex PCR. That table is the source of V, J and clone size, and D and trimming were worked out from the DNA. Counted here are a few million clones, 85% to 95% occurring once; the ten biggest clones make up 0.39%. Regarding the study as a whole: The rarefaction results pointed to incomplete sorted-subset sequencing despite large depth. A handful of donors had around 5% of their naive CD4 clonotypes in common.

Of note for this clone: Its antigen is unidentified.

Into CD45RA+ naive and CD45RA-negative memory subsets, the CD4+ cells were split. This CDR3 is 10 amino acids long. V lost 8 bases to trimming and J lost 5 bases, with 6 bases between them. In germline, CDR1 is MNHNS, CDR2 SASEGT. The receptor was isolated from a young man in good health. Some clones in this sample may be carry-over from other donors' samples. The sequenced sample consisted of naive CD4+ T cells from PBMCs. Subset specified: CD45RA+ positively selected. V usage is TRBV6-1 and J usage is TRBJ1-1; D is undetermined. CDR3 sequence (DNA): TGTGCCAGCGGTATAACTGAAGCTTTCTTT. This sequence encodes CASGITEAFF.